This passage covers 19 T cell receptor beta chains from one sample sequenced in a study of shared clonotypes between healthy human individuals (dated by TCRdb to 2018 to 2021). To prepare the library, the immunoSEQ multiplex PCR assay was applied. TCRdb limited this immuneACCESS table to in-frame rearrangements with V and J called. A share of clones is missing; checked studies link under half to unresolved V genes, and the rest is unexplained. The sample yields around 1.1 million clones; approximately 80% were counted once. The ten largest clones capture 0.89% of the sample. Sequencing was done on a sample of memory CD4+ T cells from PBMCs. The cell subset or site label of this sample denotes: CD45RA-negative fraction. The receptors were sampled from a man younger than 35 in good health. Some clones in this sample may be carry-over from other donors' samples.

The chain has TRBV29-1 and TRBJ1-2, with D tentatively TRBD1 (5 bases). The CDR3 sequence is 14 residues long. Trimming stripped 6 bases from V and 3 bases from J, with 17 bases between. The germline CDR1 and CDR2 sequences are SQVTM and ANQGSEA. Written as DNA, the CDR3 is TGCAGCGTAACAGGTCGGGGACGCGACTATGGCTACACCTTC. This translates into CSVTGRGRDYGYTF. The full variable domain, its missing parts supplied by reference TRBV29-1 and TRBJ1-2, is SAVISQKPSRDICQRGTSLTIQCQVDSQVTMMFWYRQQPGQSLTLIATANQGSEATYESGFVIDKFPISRPNLTFSTLTVSNMSPEDSSIYLCSVTGRGRDYGYTFGSGTRLTVV.

To note about this clone: A junction end diverges from the germline sequence, so it may reflect a read error. V is TRBV15 and J is TRBJ2-7, with 8 bases fitting TRBD2. Germline-derived CDR1 and CDR2 are LNHNV and YYDKDF (reference sequence). The CDR3 has 15 amino acids. The CDR3 loop is CATGRDKAGGREQYF. CDR3 sequence (DNA): TGTGCCACCGGCAGAGATAAGGCGGGAGGTCGGGAGCAGTACTTC.

With regard to this clone: This same CDR3 is encoded by further DNA sequences in the sample. As DNA, the CDR3 is TGTGCCAGCTCACCATCGACTAGCGGGAGCTACGAGCAGTACTTC. This codes for CASSPSTSGSYEQYF. The V and J genes are TRBV18 and TRBJ2-7, with 12 bases lining up with TRBD2. From germline, CDR1 is KGHSH and CDR2 LQKENI. The junction had 2 bases not matched to a gene; V was cut back by 2 bases and J by 3 bases. CDR3 length: 15 residues.

This chain joins TRBV14 and TRBJ2-3, with D unresolved. The CDR3 consists of 13 residues. V gave up 8 bases and J gave up 1 base, with 10 bases separating them. Germline V gene data show CDR1 as SGHDN and CDR2 as FVKESK. The CDR3 coding sequence is TGTGCCAGCGGGCATTCCGGCACAGATACGCAGTATTTT. Residues: CASGHSGTDTQYF.

The chain joins TRBV2 to TRBJ2-3, with TRBD2 matching 11 bases. The germline CDR1 and CDR2 sequences are SNHLY and FYNNEI. This CDR3 region has 15 residues. V lost 6 bases, J lost 2 bases, and 4 bases stayed unmatched. The CDR3 bases are TGTGCCAGCAGCTTACTAGCGGGAGTCACAGATACGCAGTATTTT. It is translated as CASSLLAGVTDTQYF.

Written as DNA, the CDR3 is TGCAGTGCATGGGAGACCCAGTACTTC. Amino acids: CSAWETQYF. The rearrangement joins TRBV20-1 to TRBJ2-5; unclear D gene. Deletions cut 6 bases from V and 5 bases from J, with 4 bases between. This CDR3 spans 9 amino acids. Germline lookup yields CDR1 DFQATT and CDR2 SNEGSKA (reference sequence).

This rearrangement joins TRBV7-2 to TRBJ1-4; D might be TRBD1 (6 bases). Deletions cut 2 bases from V and 13 bases from J, with 14 bases between. Germline V gene lookup returns CDR1 SGHTA and CDR2 FQGNSA. This CDR3 contains 13 residues. The CDR3 here is CASSLKGGSGLFF. DNA for the CDR3: TGTGCCAGCAGCTTAAAGGGGGGCTCGGGACTGTTTTTT.

CDR3 nucleotides: TGTGCCAGCAGAGGGGGGCGCCGGGATACGCAGTATTTT. Translated: CASRGGRRDTQYF. This rearrangement joins TRBV28 to TRBJ2-3; D may match TRBD1 or TRBD2 (6 bases each). Germline CDR1 MDHEN, CDR2 SYDVKM. V dropped 6 bases and J dropped 6 bases, with 13 bases sitting between them. This CDR3 is 13 amino acids long. The full variable domain, with the rest looked up from reference TRBV28 and TRBJ2-3, is DVKVTQSSRYLVKRTGEKVFLECVQDMDHENMFWYRQDPGLGLRLIYFSYDVKMKEKGDIPEGYSVSREKKERFSLILESASTNQTSMYLCASRGGRRDTQYFGPGTRLTVL.

The chain couples TRBV30 to TRBJ2-1; no definite D call. The germline V gene has CDR1 GTSNPN and CDR2 SVGIG (reference sequence). The CDR3 totals 12 residues. Trimming removed 0 bases at V and 7 bases at J, with 7 bases between. The CDR3 DNA reads TGTGCCTGGAGTGTAGCTTGGAATGAGCAGTTCTTC. Translating it yields CAWSVAWNEQFF.

The chain recombines TRBV20-1 with TRBJ2-3; D remains ambiguous. Trimming left V 7 bases short and J 0 bases short, with 5 bases between. Germline lookup yields CDR1 DFQATT and CDR2 SNEGSKA (reference sequence). The CDR3 consists of 11 residues. DNA for the CDR3: TGCAGTGTCGTAAGCACAGATACGCAGTATTTT. Translating it yields CSVVSTDTQYF.

This chain connects TRBV7-2 to TRBJ1-4, with D hard to call. From germline, CDR1 is SGHTA and CDR2 FQGNSA. The germline V and J ends were trimmed by 5 bases and 4 bases, with 26 bases remaining between them. The CDR3 runs 19 residues. CDR3 sequence: CASSRVPRPSRIDNEKLFF. Here the CDR3 DNA reads TGTGCCAGCAGCCGGGTCCCCAGGCCCTCCCGTATAGATAATGAAAAACTGTTTTTT.

This clone came up once. This chain connects TRBV2 to TRBJ2-1; D is ambiguous. The CDR3 consists of 12 residues. Germline loops: CDR1 SNHLY, CDR2 FYNNEI. V dropped 7 bases and J dropped 3 bases, with 7 bases sitting between them. CDR3 sequence (DNA): TGTGCCAGCACTATCAGCTACAATGAGCAGTTCTTC. Its protein is CASTISYNEQFF. Based on the CDR3 plus reference TRBV2 and TRBJ2-1, the full variable domain is EPEVTQTPSHQVTQMGQEVILRCVPISNHLYFYWYRQILGQKVEFLVSFYNNEISEKSEIFDDQFSVERPDGSNFTLKIRSTKLEDSAMYFCASTISYNEQFFGPGTRLTVL.

About this clone itself: The same CDR3 is also encoded by other DNA sequences in this sample. The V gene is TRBV28, the J gene TRBJ2-3; possibly TRBD1 for D (5 bases). Germline V gene sequence: CDR1 MDHEN, CDR2 SYDVKM. This CDR3 region has 14 residues. With 3 bases removed from V and 2 bases from J, the gap between germline ends came to 9 bases. CDR3 DNA sequence: TGTGCCAGCAGTTTGTGGGGCCCCACAGATACGCAGTATTTT. Protein: CASSLWGPTDTQYF.

The V gene is TRBV15, the J gene TRBJ1-1, with 10 bases aligning to TRBD1. The CDR3 runs to 16 residues. V trimming: 2 bases; J trimming: 1 base; junction bases outside the gene matches: 4. Per germline, CDR1 LNHNV and CDR2 YYDKDF (reference sequence). In DNA, the CDR3 is TGTGCCACCAGCAGACGACAGGGGGCCGGGAACACTGAAGCTTTCTTT. It yields the protein CATSRRQGAGNTEAFF.

The chain uses TRBV7-2 and TRBJ2-1; D may be TRBD2 (6 bases). This CDR3 has 15 amino acids. The V gene's germline CDR1 is SGHTA and CDR2 FQGNSA. Trimming pared 5 bases from V and 2 bases from J, leaving 13 bases between. CDR3 protein: CASSPHSGTYNEQFF. For the CDR3, the DNA is TGTGCCAGCAGCCCCCATAGCGGTACCTACAATGAGCAGTTCTTC.

This rearrangement joins TRBV5-4 to TRBJ2-3; D assignment may be TRBD1 or TRBD2 (5 bases each). CDR1 is SGHNT, CDR2 YYREEE, per germline (reference sequence). The CDR3 consists of 14 residues. Trimming removed 4 bases from V and 4 bases from J, with 13 bases in between. DNA for the CDR3: TGTGCCAGCAGCGCTGTTTTGGGACCAGATACGCAGTATTTT. Translation: CASSAVLGPDTQYF.

This rearrangement joins TRBV5-1 to TRBJ2-5, with a tentative D call TRBD1 (6 bases). Trimming removed 4 bases from V and 4 bases from J, with 17 bases in between. The CDR3 has 15 amino acids. Germline CDR1 and CDR2: SGHRS and YFSETQ. CDR3: CASSLHREMRETQYF. For the CDR3, the DNA is TGCGCCAGCAGCCTCCACAGGGAAATGAGAGAGACCCAGTACTTC.

This chain links TRBV9 with TRBJ2-3; no clear D gene. This CDR3 has 14 amino acids. Looked up from germline, CDR1 is SGDLS and CDR2 is YYNGEE. Trimming took off 1 base at V and 5 bases at J, with 11 bases between the two ends. The CDR3 protein is CASSVRSVGDTQYF. The CDR3 DNA follows: TGTGCCAGCAGCGTAAGATCGGTGGGAGATACGCAGTATTTT.

The V call is TRBV27, the J call TRBJ2-1, with D possibly matching TRBD1 (6 bases). With 5 bases removed from V and 15 bases from J, the gap between germline ends came to 14 bases. Germline V gene sequence: CDR1 MNHEY, CDR2 SMNVEV (reference sequence). The CDR3 consists of 11 residues. This chain's CDR3 is CASSRAGTTFF. The CDR3 DNA follows: TGTGCCAGCAGTCGCGCCGGGACAACGTTCTTC.